This TCR beta chain was identified during a study of T-cell reconstitution after alpha-beta-depleted transplantation in children. General observations from the study: It was surviving recipient T cells and thymic progenitors that gave some patients high TCRbeta diversity at day 60. When one year had passed after transplant, most T-cell counts and diversity came from newly produced T cells. At around two months after transplant, the alpha-beta T cells were reportedly derived from several hundred expanded clones that came from non-depleted graft cells.

Construction of the TCRbeta library involved unique molecular identifiers. TCRdb recomputed calls from the PCR reads with MiXCR, one row per CDR3 protein. The repertoire has 490,000 or so distinct CDR3 sequences, about 10% of them found once; the top ten carry just over 2%. Trimming took 4 bases from V and 7 from J; bases not matched to a gene: 6. Germline CDR1 reads MGHRA; CDR2 reads YSYEKL. CDR3 size: 16 residues. A few counts support this clonotype. Its antigen is undetermined. This receptor was taken from a child aged 2-15 years with inherited bone marrow failure, due to receive a stem cell transplant. The chain joins TRBV4-1 to TRBJ2-1; TRBD2 matches 14 bases. The source was PBMCs, collected before TCRalphabeta/CD19-depleted stem cell transplant. CDR3 bases: TGCGCCAGCAGCCGAGGGACTAGCGGGAGTTTAAATGAGCAGTTCTTC. Translation gives CASSRGTSGSLNEQFF.